Sequencing of this TCR beta chain was carried out in a study of CD8+CD57+ T cells in acquired aplastic anemia. Study details: When averaged, DNA from sorted CD4+ and CD8+ cells came to approximately 3.2 ug.

The CDR3 sequence is 13 residues long. Trimming left V 4 bases short and J 1 base short, with 5 bases between. Looked up from germline, CDR1 is SNHLY and CDR2 is FYNNEI. The sample holds many counts of this clonotype. What it binds is unknown. Genomic DNA, serving as template, underwent TCR beta VDJ and CDR3 profiling. TCRdb re-called the reads through MiXCR, storing one row per CDR3 protein. The sample yields 250,000 to 350,000 distinct CDR3 sequences, 56% seen once. Study-wide results and caveats: Between patients and controls, CD8+ Simpson's diversity did not vary significantly. Patients and controls turned out to have roughly 31 CD8+ CDR3 sequences in common.

The sequence was obtained from a human donor with severe aplastic anemia or a healthy control (not recorded which). The specimen was sorted CD4+, CD8+, or CD8+CD57+ T cells (not recorded which) from PBMCs. The V call is TRBV2, the J call TRBJ1-5, with D unresolved. CDR3 sequence reads: CASSVGSNQPQHF. DNA for the CDR3: TGTGCCAGCAGTGTTGGCAGCAATCAGCCCCAGCATTTT.